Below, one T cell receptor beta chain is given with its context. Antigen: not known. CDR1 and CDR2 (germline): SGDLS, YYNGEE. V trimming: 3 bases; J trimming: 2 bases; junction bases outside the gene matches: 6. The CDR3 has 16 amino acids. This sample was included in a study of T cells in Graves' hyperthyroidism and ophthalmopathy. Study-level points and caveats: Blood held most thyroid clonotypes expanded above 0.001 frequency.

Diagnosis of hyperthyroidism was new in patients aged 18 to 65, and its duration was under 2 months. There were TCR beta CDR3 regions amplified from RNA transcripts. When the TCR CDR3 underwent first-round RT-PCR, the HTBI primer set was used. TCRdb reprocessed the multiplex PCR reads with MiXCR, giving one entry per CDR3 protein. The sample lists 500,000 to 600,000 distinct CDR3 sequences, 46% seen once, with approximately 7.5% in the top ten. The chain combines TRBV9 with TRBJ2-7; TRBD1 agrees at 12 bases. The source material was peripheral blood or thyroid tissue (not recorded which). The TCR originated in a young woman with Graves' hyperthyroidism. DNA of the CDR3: TGTGCCAGCAGCGCGCCGGGACAGGGGGCTGCCTACGAGCAGTACTTC. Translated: CASSAPGQGAAYEQYF.